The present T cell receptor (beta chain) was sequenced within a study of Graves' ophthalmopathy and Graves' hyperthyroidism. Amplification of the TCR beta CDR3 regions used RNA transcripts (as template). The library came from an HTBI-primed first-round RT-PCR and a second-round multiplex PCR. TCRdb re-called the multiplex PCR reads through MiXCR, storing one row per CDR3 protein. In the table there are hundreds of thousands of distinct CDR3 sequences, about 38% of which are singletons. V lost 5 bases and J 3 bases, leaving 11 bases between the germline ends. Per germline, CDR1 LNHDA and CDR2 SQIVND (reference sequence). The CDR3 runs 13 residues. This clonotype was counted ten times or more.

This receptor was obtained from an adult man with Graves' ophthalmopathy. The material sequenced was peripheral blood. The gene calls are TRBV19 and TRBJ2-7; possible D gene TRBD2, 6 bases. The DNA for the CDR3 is TGTGCCAGTAGTGCGGGGCTCGACTACGAGCAGTACTTC. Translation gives CASSAGLDYEQYF.